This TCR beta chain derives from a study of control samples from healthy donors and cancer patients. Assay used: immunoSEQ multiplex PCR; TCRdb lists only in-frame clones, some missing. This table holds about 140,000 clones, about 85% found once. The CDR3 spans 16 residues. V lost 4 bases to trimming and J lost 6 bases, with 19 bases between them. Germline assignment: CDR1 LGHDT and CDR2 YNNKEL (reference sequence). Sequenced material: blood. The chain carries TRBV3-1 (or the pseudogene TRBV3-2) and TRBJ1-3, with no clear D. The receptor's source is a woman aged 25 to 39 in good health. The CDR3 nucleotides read TGTGCCAGCAGCCCCGCGGGTTTCCTAAGGGAAAACACCATATATTTT. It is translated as CASSPAGFLRENTIYF.